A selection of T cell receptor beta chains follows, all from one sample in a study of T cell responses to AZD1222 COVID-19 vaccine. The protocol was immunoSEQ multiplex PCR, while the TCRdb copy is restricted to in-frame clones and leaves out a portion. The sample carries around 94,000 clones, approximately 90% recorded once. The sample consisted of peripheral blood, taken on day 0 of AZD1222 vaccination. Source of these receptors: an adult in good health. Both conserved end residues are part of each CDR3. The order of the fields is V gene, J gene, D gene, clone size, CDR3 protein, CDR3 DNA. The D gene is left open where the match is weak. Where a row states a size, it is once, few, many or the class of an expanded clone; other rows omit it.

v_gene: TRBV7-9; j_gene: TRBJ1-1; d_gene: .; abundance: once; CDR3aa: CASSSPGDTEAFF; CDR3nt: TGTGCCAGCAGCTCTCCAGGGGACACTGAAGCTTTCTTT
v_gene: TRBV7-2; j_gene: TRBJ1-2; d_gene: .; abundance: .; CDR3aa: CASSSRSRGYLYGYTF; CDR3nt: TGTGCCAGCAGCTCTAGATCGCGGGGTTACCTCTATGGCTACACCTTC
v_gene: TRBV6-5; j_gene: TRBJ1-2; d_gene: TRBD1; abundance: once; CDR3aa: CASTDRANYGYTF; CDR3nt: TGTGCCAGCACCGACAGGGCTAACTATGGCTACACCTTC
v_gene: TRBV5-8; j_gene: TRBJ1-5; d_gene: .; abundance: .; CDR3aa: CASRGQAQWPQHF; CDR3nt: TGTGCCAGCAGAGGTCAGGCCCAGTGGCCCCAGCATTTT
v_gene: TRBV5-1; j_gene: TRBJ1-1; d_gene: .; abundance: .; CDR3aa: CASSSAGTATEAFF; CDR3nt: TGCGCCAGCAGCTCAGCCGGGACCGCTACTGAAGCTTTCTTT
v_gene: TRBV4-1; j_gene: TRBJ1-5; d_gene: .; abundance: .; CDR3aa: CASSQGDYQPQHF; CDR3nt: TGCGCCAGCAGCCAAGGCGACTATCAGCCCCAGCATTTT
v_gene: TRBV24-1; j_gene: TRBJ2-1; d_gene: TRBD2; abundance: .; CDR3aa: CATSPAGGANNEQFF; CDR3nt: TGTGCCACCAGCCCGGCCGGGGGGGCAAACAATGAGCAGTTCTTC
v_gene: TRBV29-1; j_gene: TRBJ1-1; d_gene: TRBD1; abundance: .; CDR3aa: CSAGGGNTEAFF; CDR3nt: TGCAGCGCAGGGGGCGGGAACACTGAAGCTTTCTTT
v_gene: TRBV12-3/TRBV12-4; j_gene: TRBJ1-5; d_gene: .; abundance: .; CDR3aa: CASSFGGNQPQHF; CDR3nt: TGTGCCAGCAGTTTTGGAGGGAATCAGCCCCAGCATTTT
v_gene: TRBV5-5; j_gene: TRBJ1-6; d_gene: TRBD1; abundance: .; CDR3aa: CASSASRQGNSPLHF; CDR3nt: TGTGCCAGCAGCGCCTCCCGACAGGGAAATTCACCCCTCCACTTT
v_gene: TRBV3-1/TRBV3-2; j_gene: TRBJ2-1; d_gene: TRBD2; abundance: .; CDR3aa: CASSLERGGWENEQFF; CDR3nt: TGTGCCAGCAGCTTGGAGCGGGGGGGCTGGGAAAATGAGCAGTTCTTC